The 30 T cell receptor beta chains below all came from one sample that was sequenced in a study of T cells in Graves' hyperthyroidism and ophthalmopathy (dated by TCRdb to between 2018 and 2021). The library was built by means of multiplex PCR. Sequenced using an Illumina HiSeq 2000. The TCR beta CDR3 regions were amplified from RNA transcripts. The first round of RT-PCR for the TCR CDR3 was performed with the HTBI primer set and the Qiagen OneStep RT-PCR kit. TCRdb trimmed public reads at Q25 via fastp, called clones via MiXCR and kept in-frame beta chains. Each entry merges the rows of one CDR3 protein and shows their most common DNA and genes. The sample table records roughly 510,000 distinct CDR3 sequences; around 20% of these occur just once. The ten largest clones represent about 25% of the sample. Material for sequencing was blood. These receptors came from a man in his late teens or twenties with Graves' hyperthyroidism.

In this sample, this clonotype turned up many times. The rearrangement joins TRBV5-1 to TRBJ2-7; D gene uncertain. V was cut by 5 bases and J by 1 base, with 13 bases left in between. The CDR3 loop spans 14 amino acids. Germline V gene lookup returns CDR1 SGHRS and CDR2 YFSETQ. The CDR3 DNA sequence: TGCGCCAGCAGTCGAGACGGTATGTCCTACGAGCAGTACTTC. The encoded protein is CASSRDGMSYEQYF.

This clonotype was found many times. CDR3 sequence reads: CASSLEDNSNQPQHF. The CDR3 coding sequence is TGTGCCAGCAGCTTAGAGGATAATAGCAATCAGCCCCAGCATTTT. The chain joins TRBV7-3 to TRBJ1-5; the D is unclear. The CDR3 consists of 15 residues. Trimming took 2 bases from V and 0 from J, leaving 8 bases between them. CDR1 is SGHTA, CDR2 FQGTGA, per germline.

The chain employs TRBV15 and TRBJ2-7; no clear D gene. CDR1 is LNHNV and CDR2 is YYDKDF in the germline V gene (reference sequence). The CDR3 consists of 16 residues. Trimming left V 5 bases short and J 0 bases short, with 17 bases between. The CDR3 loop reads CATSPYRIIPSYEQYF. The CDR3 DNA follows: TGTGCCACCAGCCCTTATCGGATAATACCCTCCTACGAGCAGTACTTC.

The sample holds a few counts of this clonotype. The rearrangement links TRBV28 to TRBJ2-2, with 10 bases lining up with TRBD1. Per germline, CDR1 MDHEN and CDR2 SYDVKM. Trimming took 5 bases from V and 4 from J; bases not matched to a gene: 7. The length of the CDR3 is 16 residues. CDR3 nucleotide sequence: TGTGCCAGCAGTGGAGGGGGGACAGGGGTCACCGGGGAGCTGTTTTTT. Translation: CASSGGGTGVTGELFF.

This clonotype was seen at least ten times. The chain is built from TRBV6-5 and TRBJ2-7; weak D call: TRBD1 (6 bases). The CDR3 sequence is 15 residues long. Germline CDR1 reads MNHEY; CDR2 reads SVGAGI. V lost 10 bases and J 6 bases, leaving 25 bases between the germline ends. The chain's CDR3 is CATSSTGHGIGEQYF. For the CDR3, the DNA is TGTGCCACCTCGTCGACGGGACACGGTATTGGCGAGCAGTACTTC.

This clonotype was recorded a few times. This could be a read error, since a much larger clone is one nucleotide away. J is TRBJ2-5 and V is TRBV6-1; no firm D call. Germline assignment: CDR1 MNHNS and CDR2 SASEGT. V was pared by 6 bases and J by 7 bases, with 12 bases between. The CDR3 has 12 residues. CDR3 nucleotides: TGTGCCAGCAGCCCAATTAAAGGGACCCAGTACTTC. It yields the protein CASSPIKGTQYF.

This clonotype was counted many times. V gene TRBV6-1 combines with J gene TRBJ1-2; D is possibly TRBD1 (5 bases). The V gene's germline CDR1 is MNHNS and CDR2 SASEGT. The V gene lost 7 bases and the J gene lost 8 bases, with 23 bases spanning the gap. The CDR3 length is 15 residues. The CDR3 bases are TGTGCCAGCAATAGGAGGGATGTGGGGACCCGAGGCTACACCTTC. Translating gives CASNRRDVGTRGYTF.

This clonotype turned up a few times. This rearrangement joins TRBV20-1 to TRBJ2-5, with TRBD2 identical over 7 bases. Germline CDR1 is DFQATT and CDR2 is SNEGSKA (reference sequence). J gave up 4 bases and V 6 bases, and 11 bases lay outside the gene matches. The CDR3 consists of 14 residues. Written as DNA, the CDR3 is TGCAGTGCGGGGGGAGGGGCTGGGGGAGAGACCCAGTACTTC. This gives the protein CSAGGGAGGETQYF.

This clonotype was recorded at least ten times. This chain uses TRBV20-1 with TRBJ1-2; TRBD1 matches 9 bases. This CDR3 is built from 16 residues. Germline CDR1 DFQATT, CDR2 SNEGSKA (reference sequence). The V and J ends lost 2 bases and 4 bases, in that order; junction bases with no gene match: 11. The CDR3 nucleotides read TGCAGTGCTAGACTCCCGGGACAGGGTCGAGGCTATGGCTACACCTTC. Its protein is CSARLPGQGRGYGYTF.

This clonotype was seen a few times. V and J are TRBV12-3 or TRBV12-4 and TRBJ1-5, with 7 bases fitting TRBD1. The CDR3 sequence is 17 residues long. The trim removed 6 bases at V and 3 bases at J, leaving 14 bases unmatched. This chain's CDR3 is CASSWTGTNNLNQPQHF. The CDR3 DNA reads as TGTGCCAGCAGCTGGACAGGTACTAACAACCTCAATCAGCCCCAGCATTTT.

This clonotype occurred many times. The chain is built from TRBV20-1 and TRBJ2-7; 7 bases are shared with TRBD2. J was trimmed by 5 bases and V by 3 bases; bases with no gene match: 7. This CDR3 region has 13 residues. Per germline, CDR1 DFQATT and CDR2 SNEGSKA (reference sequence). CDR3 sequence: CSASPHGGNEQYF. The CDR3 DNA is TGCAGTGCTAGTCCGCACGGGGGGAACGAGCAGTACTTC.

This clonotype appeared many times. This chain connects TRBV28 to TRBJ2-7; either TRBD1 or TRBD2 may fit D (7 bases each). The V and J ends lost 7 bases and 3 bases respectively, with 16 bases between them. This CDR3 spans 14 amino acids. Germline V CDR1 and CDR2: MDHEN, SYDVKM. DNA for the CDR3: TGTGCCAGCATCCCCCAGGGGGGGTACTACGAGCAGTACTTC. It codes for CASIPQGGYYEQYF.

This clonotype was counted at least ten times. The V and J genes are TRBV12-3 or TRBV12-4 and TRBJ2-7, with D perhaps matching TRBD1 or TRBD2 (5 bases each). The CDR3 contains 15 residues. Trimming removed 5 bases from V and 0 bases from J, with 14 bases in between. The CDR3 DNA is TGTGCCAGCAGTCCCGGAGGACACCTCTCCTACGAGCAGTACTTC. Protein: CASSPGGHLSYEQYF.

This chain joins TRBV12-5 and TRBJ1-5, with TRBD1 matching 8 bases. The ends lost 1 base at V and 0 bases at J; junction bases unmatched: 5. From germline, CDR1 is LGHNT and CDR2 FRNRAP. The CDR3 has 17 residues. The CDR3: CASGLARTGTSNQPQHF. CDR3 DNA: TGTGCTAGTGGTTTGGCCCGGACAGGGACTAGCAATCAGCCCCAGCATTTT.

This clonotype was seen at least ten times. The chain carries TRBV13 and TRBJ2-5; 8 positions match TRBD2. V shed 1 base and J 5 bases; nucleotides not matched to a gene: 0. Germline V gene sequence: CDR1 PRHDT, CDR2 FYEKMQ (reference sequence). This CDR3 region has 13 residues. The CDR3 nucleotides are TGTGCCAGCAGCTTAGAGCGGGAGGAGACCCAGTACTTC. Translation gives CASSLEREETQYF. The whole variable domain, filled in from reference TRBV13 and TRBJ2-5, reads AAGVIQSPRHLIKEKRETATLKCYPIPRHDTVYWYQQGPGQDPQFLISFYEKMQSDKGSIPDRFSAQQFSDYHSELNMSSLELGDSALYFCASSLEREETQYFGPGTRLLVL.

The V call is TRBV5-1, the J call TRBJ2-2, with D unclear. This CDR3 is built from 14 residues. CDR1 is SGHRS and CDR2 is YFSETQ in the germline V gene. Trimming shortened V by 2 bases and J by 9 bases, and 14 bases separated the two germline ends. This chain's CDR3 is CASSFSLADRELFF. The CDR3, as DNA: TGCGCCAGCAGCTTTTCGTTGGCAGATAGGGAGCTGTTTTTT.

This clonotype was detected only a few times. The chain is built from TRBV25-1 and TRBJ2-7; maybe TRBD2 (5 bases). This CDR3 has 14 residues. Germline V gene data show CDR1 as MGHDK and CDR2 as SYGVNS. V lost 4 bases and J 0 bases, leaving 10 bases between the germline ends. Here the CDR3 reads CASSGGLSSYEQYF. CDR3 in DNA: TGTGCCAGCAGTGGTGGACTGAGCTCCTACGAGCAGTACTTC.

This clonotype was seen a few times. The rearrangement joins TRBV6-2 or TRBV6-3 to TRBJ1-1, with TRBD1 matching over 7 bases. Germline V gene data show CDR1 as MNHEY and CDR2 as SVGEGT. Losses at the gene ends were 0 bases for V and 0 bases for J; bases not matched to a gene: 4. The CDR3 length is 16 residues. This CDR3 reads CASSYSYGTVNTEAFF. Written as DNA, the CDR3 is TGTGCCAGCAGTTACTCGTACGGGACAGTGAACACTGAAGCTTTCTTT.

This clonotype was seen a handful of times. The rearrangement uses TRBV30 and TRBJ1-2, with 8 bases fitting TRBD1. V gave up 4 bases and J gave up 3 bases; unmatched junction bases: 4. Germline assignment: CDR1 GTSNPN and CDR2 SVGIG (reference sequence). This CDR3 comprises 13 residues. CDR3: CAWTGQGYYGYTF. The CDR3 bases are TGTGCCTGGACTGGACAGGGATACTATGGCTACACCTTC. Looking up the rest from reference TRBV30 and TRBJ1-2 gives the full variable domain: SQTIHQWPATLVQPVGSPLSLECTVEGTSNPNLYWYRQAAGRGLQLLFYSVGIGQISSEVPQNLSASRPQDRQFILSSKKLLLSDSGFYLCAWTGQGYYGYTFGSGTRLTVV.

This chain joins TRBV24-1 and TRBJ1-6, with D hard to call. Looked up from germline, CDR1 is KGHDR and CDR2 is SFDVKD. Trimming took off 5 bases at V and 9 bases at J, with 7 bases between the two ends. CDR3 size: 12 residues. DNA of the CDR3: TGTGCCACCAGTGTTACGGGTTCACCCCTCCACTTT. It yields the protein CATSVTGSPLHF.

Many counts were recorded for this clonotype. The chain uses TRBV24-1 and TRBJ2-7; 10 positions match TRBD2. J gave up 2 bases and V 3 bases, and 6 bases lay outside the gene matches. This CDR3 has 16 amino acids. Per the germline V gene, CDR1 is KGHDR and CDR2 is SFDVKD. The CDR3 nucleotides are TGTGCCACCAGTGATCTGACTAGCGGGTCCGCCTACGAGCAGTACTTC. Its protein is CATSDLTSGSAYEQYF.

The J gene is TRBJ1-1, the V gene TRBV6-1, with 10 nucleotides matching TRBD1. V dropped 8 bases and J dropped 1; count of bases not matched to a gene: 1. CDR1 and CDR2 from the germline V gene are MNHNS and SASEGT. This CDR3 contains 13 residues. The CDR3: CASGQGGNTEAFF. Written as DNA, the CDR3 is TGTGCCAGCGGACAGGGGGGGAACACTGAAGCTTTCTTT.

This clonotype was found a few times. This chain joins TRBV20-1 and TRBJ1-1; 7 bases fit TRBD1. Germline V CDR1 and CDR2: DFQATT, SNEGSKA (reference sequence). The trim removed 0 bases at V and 6 bases at J, leaving 10 bases unmatched. The CDR3 loop spans 15 amino acids. The CDR3 bases are TGCAGTGCTAGAGATTCCCCCGACAGGGCGGCTGAAGCTTTCTTT. This translates into CSARDSPDRAAEAFF.

V and J are TRBV18 and TRBJ2-7; 13 nucleotides align to TRBD2. The CDR3 consists of 15 residues. The germline CDR1 and CDR2 sequences are KGHSH and LQKENI. Trimming took 6 bases from V and 1 from J; bases not matched to a gene: 3. The CDR3 DNA reads as TGTGCCAGCTCGAAGGGACTAGCGGGATCCTACGAGCAGTACTTC. As protein: CASSKGLAGSYEQYF.

This clonotype was recorded many times. The J gene is TRBJ1-1, the V gene TRBV2, with D tentatively TRBD1 (5 bases). The CDR3 contains 12 residues. Germline CDR1 is SNHLY and CDR2 is FYNNEI. V lost 4 bases and J 4 bases, leaving 7 bases between the germline ends. CDR3 sequence: CASSGGTTEAFF. The CDR3 DNA is TGTGCCAGCAGTGGGGGGACCACTGAAGCTTTCTTT.

This clonotype was observed many times. The chain couples TRBV19 to TRBJ2-5; unclear D gene. The CDR3 has 13 amino acids. V was clipped by 2 bases and J by 5 bases, with 9 bases between them. The germline V gene has CDR1 LNHDA and CDR2 SQIVND (reference sequence). The CDR3 sequence: CASSINPEETQYF. CDR3 bases: TGTGCCAGTAGTATAAACCCGGAGGAGACCCAGTACTTC.

The J gene is TRBJ2-7, the V gene TRBV7-2; D is unresolved. The CDR3 extends over 13 amino acids. Germline assignment: CDR1 SGHTA and CDR2 FQGNSA. Between the trimmed V and J ends, which lost 4 bases and 5 bases, there was a span of 12 bases. The CDR3: CASSSGQKDEQYF. CDR3 DNA: TGTGCCAGCAGCTCGGGCCAAAAGGACGAGCAGTACTTC.

This clonotype was recorded at least ten times. The chain couples TRBV28 to TRBJ1-1; no definite D call. The CDR3 runs 13 residues. The V and J ends lost 7 bases and 1 base respectively, with 10 bases between them. CDR1 MDHEN and CDR2 SYDVKM come from the germline V gene. The CDR3 here is CASKLTENTEAFF. The CDR3 region has the DNA TGTGCCAGCAAATTGACGGAGAACACTGAAGCTTTCTTT.

In its sample, this clonotype was seen many times. The V call is TRBV15, the J call TRBJ1-2; D not certain. Trimming removed 3 bases from V and 5 bases from J, with 10 bases in between. Germline-derived CDR1 and CDR2 are LNHNV and YYDKDF (reference sequence). The CDR3 runs 13 residues. CDR3 sequence reads: CATSSRFLYGYTF. The CDR3 DNA is TGTGCCACCAGCAGTCGGTTCCTTTATGGCTACACCTTC.

This clonotype occurred many times. This chain uses TRBV28 with TRBJ1-5, with D perhaps matching TRBD1 (5 bases). Germline CDR1 reads MDHEN; CDR2 reads SYDVKM. Trimming pared 6 bases from V and 2 bases from J, leaving 11 bases between. CDR3 length: 14 residues. The CDR3 protein is CASSPWDGNQPQHF. CDR3 DNA sequence: TGTGCCAGCAGCCCTTGGGACGGCAATCAGCCCCAGCATTTT.